The sequence of this TCR beta chain was determined in a study of shared clonotypes between healthy human individuals. On this clone itself: Its antigen is not identified.

The assay was immunoSEQ multiplex PCR, and TCRdb's table has in-frame clones only and misses some. The repertoire holds approximately 840,000 clones, with 90% to 98% as singletons. This CDR3 region has 19 residues. The germline V gene has CDR1 MGHRA and CDR2 YSYEKL. Trimming removed 0 bases at V and 1 base at J, with 21 bases between. Overall study findings and caveats: Unshared clonotypes carried lower generation probabilities than those common to all four donors.

As defined, naive CD8 cells were CD45RO-negative and positively selected for CCR7, with terminally differentiated effector memory CD45RA+ cells excluded. The source of this sequence is a man aged 25-45 years in good health. Sequencing was done on a sample of naive CD8+ T cells sorted from blood. This chain uses TRBV4-1 with TRBJ1-1, with D possibly TRBD1 on 5 matching bases. The CDR3 reads CASSQEDSWPISTNTEAFF. The CDR3 nucleotides read TGCGCCAGCAGCCAAGAAGACAGTTGGCCCATTTCCACGAACACTGAAGCTTTCTTT.